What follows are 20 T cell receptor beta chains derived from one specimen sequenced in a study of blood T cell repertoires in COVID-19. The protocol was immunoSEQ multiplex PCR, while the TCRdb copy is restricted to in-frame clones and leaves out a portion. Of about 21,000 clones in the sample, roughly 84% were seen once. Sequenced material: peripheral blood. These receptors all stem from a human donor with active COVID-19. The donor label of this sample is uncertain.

The CDR3 DNA sequence: TGTGCCACCAGACAGACGAATAATTCACCCCTCCACTTT. This sequence encodes CATRQTNNSPLHF. The chain is built from TRBV2 and TRBJ1-6, with D tentatively TRBD1 (5 bases). Trimming pared 10 bases from V and 5 bases from J, leaving 12 bases between. The CDR3 has 13 amino acids. The germline V gene has CDR1 SNHLY and CDR2 FYNNEI.

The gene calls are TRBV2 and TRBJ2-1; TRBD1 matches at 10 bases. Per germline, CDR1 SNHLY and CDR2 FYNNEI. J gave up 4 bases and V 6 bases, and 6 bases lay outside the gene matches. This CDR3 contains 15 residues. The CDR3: CASSVDRGQYNEQFF. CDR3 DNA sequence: TGTGCCAGCAGCGTCGACAGGGGGCAATACAATGAGCAGTTCTTC.

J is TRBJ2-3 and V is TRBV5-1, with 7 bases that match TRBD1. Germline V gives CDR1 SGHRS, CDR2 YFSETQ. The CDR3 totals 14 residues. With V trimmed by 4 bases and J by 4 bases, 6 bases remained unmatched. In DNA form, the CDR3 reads TGCGCCAGCAGCCTCGCCGACAGGGCAGATACGCAGTATTTT. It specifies CASSLADRADTQYF.

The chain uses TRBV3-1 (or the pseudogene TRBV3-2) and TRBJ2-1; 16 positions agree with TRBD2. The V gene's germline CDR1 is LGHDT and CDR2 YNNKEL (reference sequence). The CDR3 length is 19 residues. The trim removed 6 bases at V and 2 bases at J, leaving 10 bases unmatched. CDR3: CASRRGGLAGGPPYNEQFF. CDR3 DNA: TGTGCCAGCAGGCGCGGGGGACTAGCGGGGGGGCCGCCCTACAATGAGCAGTTCTTC.

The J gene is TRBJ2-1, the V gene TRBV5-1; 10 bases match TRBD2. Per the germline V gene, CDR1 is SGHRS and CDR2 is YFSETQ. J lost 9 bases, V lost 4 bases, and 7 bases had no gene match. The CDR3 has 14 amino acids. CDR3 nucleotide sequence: TGCGCCAGCAGCCCAAGCGGGAGGGAGGTTGAGCAGTTCTTC. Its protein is CASSPSGREVEQFF.

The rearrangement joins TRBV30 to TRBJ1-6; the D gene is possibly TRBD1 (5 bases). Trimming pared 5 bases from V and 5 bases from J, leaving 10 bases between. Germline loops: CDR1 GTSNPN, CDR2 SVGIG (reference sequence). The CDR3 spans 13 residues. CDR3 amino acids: CAWQGANNSPLHF. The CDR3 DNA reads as TGTGCCTGGCAAGGGGCAAATAATTCACCCCTCCACTTT.

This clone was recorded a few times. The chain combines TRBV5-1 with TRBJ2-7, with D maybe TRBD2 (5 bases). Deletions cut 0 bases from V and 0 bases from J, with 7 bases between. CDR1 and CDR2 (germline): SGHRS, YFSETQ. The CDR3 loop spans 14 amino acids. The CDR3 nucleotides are TGCGCCAGCAGCTTGGGTCGGGGCTCCTACGAGCAGTACTTC. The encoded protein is CASSLGRGSYEQYF.

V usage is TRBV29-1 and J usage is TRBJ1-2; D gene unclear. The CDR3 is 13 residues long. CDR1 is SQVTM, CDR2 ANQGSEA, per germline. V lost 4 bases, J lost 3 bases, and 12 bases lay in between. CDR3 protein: CSVGDGDDYGYTF. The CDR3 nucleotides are TGCAGCGTTGGCGACGGAGACGACTATGGCTACACCTTC.

The DNA of the CDR3 is TGTGCCAGTAGTATCGCACCTCGACAGGAAGCTTTCTTT. Translated: CASSIAPRQEAFF. The chain recombines TRBV19 with TRBJ1-1, with D maybe TRBD1 (5 bases). Trimming left V 3 bases short and J 8 bases short, with 13 bases between. Germline lookup yields CDR1 LNHDA and CDR2 SQIVND (reference sequence). The CDR3 is 13 amino acids.

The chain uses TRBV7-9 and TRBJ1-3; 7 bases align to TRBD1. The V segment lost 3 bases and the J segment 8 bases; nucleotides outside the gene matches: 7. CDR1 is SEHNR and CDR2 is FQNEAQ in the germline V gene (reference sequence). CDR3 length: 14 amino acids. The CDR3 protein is CASSFSRGTDTIYF. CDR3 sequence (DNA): TGTGCCAGCAGCTTCTCCAGGGGGACGGACACCATATATTTT.

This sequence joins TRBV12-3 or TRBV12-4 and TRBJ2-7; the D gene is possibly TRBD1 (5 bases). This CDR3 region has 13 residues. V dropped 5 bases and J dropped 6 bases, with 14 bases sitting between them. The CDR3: CASSLGRGREQYF. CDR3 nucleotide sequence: TGTGCCAGCAGTCTAGGAAGGGGTCGCGAGCAGTACTTC.

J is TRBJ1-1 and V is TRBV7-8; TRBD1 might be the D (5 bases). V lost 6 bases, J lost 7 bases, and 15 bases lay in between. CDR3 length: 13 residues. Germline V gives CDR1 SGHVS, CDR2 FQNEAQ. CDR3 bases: TGTGCCAGCAGGAAGAAACAGGACGGTGAAGCTTTCTTT. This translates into CASRKKQDGEAFF. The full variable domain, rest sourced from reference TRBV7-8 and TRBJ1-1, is GAGVSQSPRYKVAKRGQDVALRCDPISGHVSLFWYQQALGQGPEFLTYFQNEAQLDKSGLPSDRFFAERPEGSVSTLKIQRTQQEDSAVYLCASRKKQDGEAFFGQGTRLTVV.

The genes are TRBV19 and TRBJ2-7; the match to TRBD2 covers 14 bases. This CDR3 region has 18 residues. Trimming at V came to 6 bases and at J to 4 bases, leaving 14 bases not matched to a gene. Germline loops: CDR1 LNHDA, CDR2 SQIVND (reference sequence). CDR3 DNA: TGTGCCAGTAGCGGCCGTGGGACTAGCGGGAGAAAAAGGTACGAGCAGTACTTC. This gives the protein CASSGRGTSGRKRYEQYF.

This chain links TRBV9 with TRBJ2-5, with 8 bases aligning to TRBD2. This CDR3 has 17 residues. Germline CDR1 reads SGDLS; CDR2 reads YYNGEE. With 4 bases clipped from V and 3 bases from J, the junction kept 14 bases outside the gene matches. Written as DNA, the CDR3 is TGTGCCAGCAGCCCGCGGGGGGCCCTTACCGTTAAAGAGACCCAGTACTTC. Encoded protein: CASSPRGALTVKETQYF. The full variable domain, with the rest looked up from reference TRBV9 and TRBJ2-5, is DSGVTQTPKHLITATGQRVTLRCSPRSGDLSVYWYQQSLDQGLQFLIQYYNGEERAKGNILERFSAQQFPDLHSELNLSSLELGDSALYFCASSPRGALTVKETQYFGPGTRLLVL.

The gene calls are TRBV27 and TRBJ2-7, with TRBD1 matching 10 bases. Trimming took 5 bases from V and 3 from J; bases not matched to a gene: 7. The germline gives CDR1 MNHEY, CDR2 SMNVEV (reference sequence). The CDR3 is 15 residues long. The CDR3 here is CASSLRTGGGYEQYF. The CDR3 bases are TGTGCCAGCAGTCTCCGGACAGGGGGGGGCTACGAGCAGTACTTC.

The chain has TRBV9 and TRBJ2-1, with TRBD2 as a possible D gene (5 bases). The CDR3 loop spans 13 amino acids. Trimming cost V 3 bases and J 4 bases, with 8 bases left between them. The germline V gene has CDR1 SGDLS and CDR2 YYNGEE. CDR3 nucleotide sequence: TGTGCCAGCAGCGCCGGGAATTACAATGAGCAGTTCTTC. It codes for CASSAGNYNEQFF.

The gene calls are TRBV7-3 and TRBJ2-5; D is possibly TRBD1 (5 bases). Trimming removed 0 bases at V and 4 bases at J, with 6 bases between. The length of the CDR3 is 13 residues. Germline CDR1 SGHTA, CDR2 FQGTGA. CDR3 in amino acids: CASSLTGVETQYF. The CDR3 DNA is TGTGCCAGCAGCTTAACAGGGGTAGAGACCCAGTACTTC.

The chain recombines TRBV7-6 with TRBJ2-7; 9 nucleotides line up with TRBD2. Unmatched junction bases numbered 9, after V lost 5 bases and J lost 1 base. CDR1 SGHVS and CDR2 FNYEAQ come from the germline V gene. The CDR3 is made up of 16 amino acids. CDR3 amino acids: CASSPLAGVSSYEQYF. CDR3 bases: TGTGCCAGCAGCCCCTTAGCGGGAGTCAGTTCCTACGAGCAGTACTTC. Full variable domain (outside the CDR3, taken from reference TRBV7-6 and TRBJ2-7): GAGVSQSPRYKVTKRGQDVALRCDPISGHVSLYWYRQALGQGPEFLTYFNYEAQQDKSGLPNDRFSAERPEGSISTLTIQRTEQRDSAMYRCASSPLAGVSSYEQYFGPGTRLTVT.

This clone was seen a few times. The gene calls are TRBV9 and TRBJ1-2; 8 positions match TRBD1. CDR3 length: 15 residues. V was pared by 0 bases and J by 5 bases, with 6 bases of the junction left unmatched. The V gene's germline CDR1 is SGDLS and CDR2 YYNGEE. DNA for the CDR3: TGTGCCAGCAGCGTAGAGGCAGGGGGCTGGTATGGCTACACCTTC. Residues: CASSVEAGGWYGYTF.

CDR3 loop: CASSQGRGDTQYF. The DNA for the CDR3 is TGTGCCAGCAGCCAAGGTCGGGGAGATACGCAGTATTTT. V usage is TRBV4-2 and J usage is TRBJ2-3; maybe TRBD2 (5 bases). CDR1 and CDR2 (germline): LGHNA, YNFKEQ. V was cut by 1 base and J by 5 bases, with 7 bases left in between. This CDR3 contains 13 residues.